The present entry profiles one T cell receptor beta chain with its context. The sample is drawn from a study of CD8+CD57+ T cells in acquired aplastic anemia. Template material for TCR beta VDJ and CDR3 profiling consisted of genomic DNA. MiXCR, run by TCRdb on the reads, gives a single entry per CDR3 protein. This repertoire shows about 160,000 distinct CDR3 sequences, approximately 40% found once; its top ten account for 1.1%. Trimming took off 6 bases at V and 1 base at J, with 7 bases between the two ends. The CDR3 sequence is 12 residues long. Germline CDR1 reads SNHLY; CDR2 reads FYNNEI. This sequence originates from a human donor in good health. Source material: sorted CD4+, CD8+, or CD8+CD57+ T cells (not recorded which) from PBMCs. The chain joins TRBV2 to TRBJ2-7; D is uncertain. CDR3 sequence reads: CASRLESYEQYF. In DNA, the CDR3 is TGTGCCAGCAGATTAGAGTCCTACGAGCAGTACTTC.